At least ten counts were recorded for the clone carrying this T cell receptor beta chain. Its antigen is not identified. The CDR3 extends 3 residues past the end of the read, so its final part is completed from the germline J gene. These data come from a study of T cell clonality in common variable immunodeficiency. The CDR3 sequence is 13 residues long. V lost 2 bases and J lost 4; bases outside the gene matches: 1. The V gene's germline CDR1 is KGHSH and CDR2 LQKENI. Points from the study as a whole: T cell subpopulation sequencing would be needed to explain CVID clonality.

Produced via immunoSEQ multiplex PCR; TCRdb's table is partial and in-frame only. The table records roughly 58,000 clones without singletons, the ten largest covering roughly 0.84%. This chain connects TRBV18 to TRBJ1-2; 7 bases agree with TRBD1. Sequencing used peripheral blood mononuclear cells. The sequence came from a person aged 18 to 70 in good health. Partial CDR3 DNA: TGTGCCAGCTCACCATCAGGGGGCTATGGC. This encodes CASSPSGGYG. The full CDR3 is CASSPSGGYGYTF.